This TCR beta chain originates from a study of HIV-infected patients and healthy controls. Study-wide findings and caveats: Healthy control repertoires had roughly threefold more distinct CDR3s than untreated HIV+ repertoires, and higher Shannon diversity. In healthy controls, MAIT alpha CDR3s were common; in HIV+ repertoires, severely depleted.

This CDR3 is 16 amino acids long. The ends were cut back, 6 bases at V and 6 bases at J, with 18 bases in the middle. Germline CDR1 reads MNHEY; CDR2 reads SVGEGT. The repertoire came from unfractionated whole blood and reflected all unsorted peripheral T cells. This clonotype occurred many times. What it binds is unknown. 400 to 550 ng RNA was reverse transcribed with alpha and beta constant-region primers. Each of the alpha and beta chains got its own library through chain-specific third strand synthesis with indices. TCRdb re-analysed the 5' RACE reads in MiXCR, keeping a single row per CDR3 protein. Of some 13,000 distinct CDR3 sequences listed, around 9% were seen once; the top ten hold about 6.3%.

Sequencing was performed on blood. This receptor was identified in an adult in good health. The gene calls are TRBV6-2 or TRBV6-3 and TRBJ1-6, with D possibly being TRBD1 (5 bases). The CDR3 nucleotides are TGTGCCAGCAGCCTTCACTCGACAGTCGGTAATTCACCCCTCCACTTT. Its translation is CASSLHSTVGNSPLHF.